The clone carrying this TCR beta chain was seen a few times. Its antigen remains unidentified. This sample is part of a study of T cell repertoires in cytomegalovirus infection. Across the study: CMV infection together with matching HLA type was indicated by public TCR beta signatures. Findings of the study overall: HLA-C-restricted, CMV-specific TCR beta clonotypes were dominant ex vivo.

Germline CDR1 and CDR2: SGHVS and FNYEAQ. The CDR3 runs to 12 residues. The V end lost 5 bases, the J end lost 8 bases, and 12 bases lay between the germline ends. One entry per CDR3 protein results from TCRdb running MiXCR on the reads. The top ten hold roughly 2.9% of the sample, which has 200,000 or so distinct CDR3 sequences, roughly a fifth seen once. This sequence joins TRBV7-6 and TRBJ1-2, with D unclear. The receptor was derived from a human donor in good health (CMV status not recorded). Some clones in this sample may be carry-over from other donors' samples. Sequenced input: PBMCs. CDR3 loop: CASSSTTGGYTF. The CDR3 coding sequence is TGTGCCAGCAGCAGCACTACGGGCGGCTACACCTTC.